The 5 T cell receptor beta chains reported below all come from one sample, sequenced in a study of blood T cell repertoires in COVID-19. Produced via immunoSEQ multiplex PCR; TCRdb's table is partial and in-frame only. The data show some 220,000 clones, 84% seen once. The sample was peripheral blood. These receptors originate from a man between 45 and 60 years old with acute or convalescent COVID-19.

V usage is TRBV9 and J usage is TRBJ2-1; 7 bases map to TRBD2. V was clipped by 0 bases and J by 2 bases; unmatched bases: 8. Germline V lookup: CDR1 SGDLS, CDR2 YYNGEE. The length of the CDR3 is 17 residues. DNA for the CDR3: TGTGCCAGCAGCGTAGGGTTAGCGGGTGTTACCTACAATGAGCAGTTCTTC. Translated: CASSVGLAGVTYNEQFF.

The CDR3 DNA is TGTGCCAGCTCACGACCGGGAGCGGATTACGAGCAGTACTTC. Translation gives CASSRPGADYEQYF. The V gene is TRBV18, the J gene TRBJ2-7; D possibly corresponds to TRBD2 (6 bases). The CDR3 has 14 amino acids. Germline loops: CDR1 KGHSH, CDR2 LQKENI. V gave up 4 bases and J gave up 4 bases, with 14 bases separating them.

The chain is built from TRBV9 and TRBJ2-7; 8 bases agree with TRBD2. V dropped 0 bases and J dropped 2; count of bases not matched to a gene: 4. CDR1 is SGDLS, CDR2 YYNGEE, per germline. This CDR3 contains 15 residues. The CDR3 loop reads CASSVGSSGPYEQYF. CDR3 nucleotide sequence: TGTGCCAGCAGCGTAGGGTCTAGCGGGCCCTACGAGCAGTACTTC. Variable domain in full (rest from reference TRBV9 and TRBJ2-7): DSGVTQTPKHLITATGQRVTLRCSPRSGDLSVYWYQQSLDQGLQFLIQYYNGEERAKGNILERFSAQQFPDLHSELNLSSLELGDSALYFCASSVGSSGPYEQYFGPGTRLTVT.

The chain has TRBV5-1 and TRBJ1-5, with TRBD1 as a possible D gene (6 bases). The CDR3 has 16 amino acids. Germline V gene sequence: CDR1 SGHRS, CDR2 YFSETQ. Trimming left V 5 bases short and J 5 bases short, with 20 bases between. CDR3 nucleotides: TGCGCCAGCAGGCCGACCGTTGGGGGCGCGGATCAGCCCCAGCATTTT. This sequence encodes CASRPTVGGADQPQHF.

J is TRBJ1-3 and V is TRBV9; possible D gene TRBD1, 5 bases. The V gene's germline CDR1 is SGDLS and CDR2 YYNGEE. Trimming removed 2 bases at V and 4 bases at J, with 10 bases between. The length of the CDR3 is 14 residues. The CDR3 region has the DNA TGTGCCAGCAGCGTCAGGGTAGACGGAAACACCATATATTTT. Its protein is CASSVRVDGNTIYF. The full variable domain, completed using reference TRBV9 and TRBJ1-3, is DSGVTQTPKHLITATGQRVTLRCSPRSGDLSVYWYQQSLDQGLQFLIQYYNGEERAKGNILERFSAQQFPDLHSELNLSSLELGDSALYFCASSVRVDGNTIYFGEGSWLTVV.